The 17 T cell receptor beta chains presented below share a single source sample, sequenced in a study of cytotoxic CD8 clonotypes in ibrutinib-treated CLL. Data came from immunoSEQ multiplex PCR; TCRdb stores just in-frame clones and leaves some out. The sample holds over 100,000 clones, approximately 58% seen once. The sample was PBMCs, taken after 24 months of ibrutinib treatment. Receptors were obtained from a human donor with chronic lymphocytic leukemia.

The chain recombines TRBV5-4 with TRBJ2-2; TRBD1 agrees at 10 bases. This CDR3 has 14 residues. V gave up 5 bases and J gave up 6 bases; unmatched junction bases: 4. Germline CDR1 SGHNT, CDR2 YYREEE (reference sequence). As DNA, the CDR3 is TGTGCCAGCAGAGAGGGGACAGGGGCCGGGGAGCTGTTTTTT. Its translation: CASREGTGAGELFF.

Points on this clone: The sample carries other DNA sequences with the same CDR3. The rearrangement links TRBV14 to TRBJ1-1, with 9 positions matching TRBD1. The V gene end was trimmed by 3 bases and the J gene end by 5 bases; junction bases not matched to a gene: 4. Germline CDR1 reads SGHDN; CDR2 reads FVKESK. CDR3 length equals 14 residues. The CDR3 is CASSQDRGGTEAFF. CDR3 nucleotides: TGTGCCAGCAGCCAGGACAGGGGCGGAACTGAAGCTTTCTTT.

This sequence joins TRBV5-4 and TRBJ2-6; 8 bases map to TRBD1. Germline assignment: CDR1 SGHNT and CDR2 YYREEE (reference sequence). This CDR3 spans 16 amino acids. Trimming at V came to 4 bases and at J to 3 bases, leaving 6 bases not matched to a gene. The CDR3, as DNA: TGTGCCAGCAGCGCCCAGGGGGCTAGTGGGGCCAACGTCCTGACTTTC. As protein: CASSAQGASGANVLTF. Complete variable domain (other parts from reference TRBV5-4 and TRBJ2-6): ETGVTQSPTHLIKTRGQQVTLRCSSQSGHNTVSWYQQALGQGPQFIFQYYREEENGRGNFPPRFSGLQFPNYSSELNVNALELDDSALYLCASSAQGASGANVLTFGAGSRLTVL.

The J gene is TRBJ2-1, the V gene TRBV11-3; weak D call: TRBD2 (6 bases). The germline CDR1 and CDR2 sequences are SGHNT and YENEEA. The CDR3 totals 15 residues. V lost 1 base, J lost 8 bases, and 15 bases lay in between. CDR3 loop: CASSLGGGVGDEQFF. CDR3 nucleotides: TGTGCCAGCAGCTTAGGGGGCGGGGTTGGCGATGAGCAGTTCTTC.

This clone was seen only a few times. The chain recombines TRBV6-6 with TRBJ2-7; no clear D gene. The CDR3 is 12 residues long. Trimming took 10 bases from V and 2 from J, leaving 12 bases between them. Germline-derived CDR1 and CDR2 are MNHNY and SVGAGI (reference sequence). As DNA, the CDR3 is TGTGCCACCTCGATGTTGACCTACGAGCAGTACTTC. It is translated as CATSMLTYEQYF.

This clone was counted between two and nine times. This sequence joins TRBV6-1 and TRBJ1-4; D uncertain. Germline-derived CDR1 and CDR2 are MNHNS and SASEGT. The CDR3 totals 14 residues. V lost 3 bases, J lost 4 bases, and 9 bases lay in between. The CDR3 loop is CASSDWRLNEKLFF. The CDR3 region has the DNA TGTGCCAGCAGTGATTGGAGACTTAATGAAAAACTGTTTTTT.

In regard to this clone: Other DNA sequences in this specimen translate into the identical CDR3. The J gene is TRBJ2-7, the V gene TRBV9; D is unclear. Per germline, CDR1 SGDLS and CDR2 YYNGEE. CDR3 size: 11 residues. V gave up 3 bases and J gave up 3 bases, with 4 bases separating them. CDR3 nucleotides: TGTGCCAGCAGCGAGGGCTACGAGCAGTACTTC. This encodes CASSEGYEQYF.

This clone was seen more than once but under ten times. The genes are TRBV15 and TRBJ2-7; possible D gene TRBD2, 5 bases. The V gene lost 9 bases and the J gene lost 5 bases, with 17 bases spanning the gap. The CDR3 is 13 amino acids. CDR1 LNHNV and CDR2 YYDKDF come from the germline V gene (reference sequence). CDR3 nucleotide sequence: TGTGCCACAAATCTCCCACCCGGGAACGAGCAGTACTTC. Encoded protein: CATNLPPGNEQYF.

This chain links TRBV2 with TRBJ1-6, with 8 positions matching TRBD1. Looked up from germline, CDR1 is SNHLY and CDR2 is FYNNEI. The trim removed 8 bases at V and 18 bases at J, leaving 15 bases unmatched. The CDR3 loop spans 13 amino acids. The CDR3 loop reads CASLGRGPMVPHF. CDR3 nucleotides: TGTGCCAGCTTGGGCAGGGGGCCCATGGTGCCCCACTTT.

The chain uses TRBV6-5 and TRBJ1-2; D is undetermined. The CDR3 covers 13 residues. The germline V and J ends were trimmed by 4 bases and 4 bases, with 10 bases remaining between them. CDR1 is MNHEY, CDR2 SVGAGI, per germline. The CDR3 sequence: CASSSGRTYGYTF. The DNA of the CDR3 is TGTGCCAGCAGTTCCGGCAGGACCTATGGCTACACCTTC.

V and J are TRBV9 and TRBJ2-7; 7 nucleotides line up with TRBD1. Losses at the gene ends were 0 bases for V and 2 bases for J; bases not matched to a gene: 8. The germline CDR1 and CDR2 sequences are SGDLS and YYNGEE. The CDR3 is 16 residues long. CDR3 nucleotide sequence: TGTGCCAGCAGCGTAGGGGACGACAGGGCGACCTACGAGCAGTACTTC. Protein: CASSVGDDRATYEQYF. Complete variable domain (other parts from reference TRBV9 and TRBJ2-7): DSGVTQTPKHLITATGQRVTLRCSPRSGDLSVYWYQQSLDQGLQFLIQYYNGEERAKGNILERFSAQQFPDLHSELNLSSLELGDSALYFCASSVGDDRATYEQYFGPGTRLTVT.

This clone was counted a few times. The CDR3 region is CASSLAPPGTGKKTQYF. CDR3 coding DNA: TGTGCCAGCAGCTTAGCCCCCCCGGGGACAGGGAAGAAGACCCAGTACTTC. The chain links TRBV7-2 to TRBJ2-5; TRBD1 matches at 9 bases. Germline CDR1 reads SGHTA; CDR2 reads FQGNSA. Losses at the gene ends were 0 bases for V and 6 bases for J; bases not matched to a gene: 11. The CDR3 consists of 17 residues.

This clone was picked up many times. The chain employs TRBV5-6 and TRBJ2-7; tentatively, D is TRBD2 (6 bases). Trimming took off 6 bases at V and 3 bases at J, with 22 bases between the two ends. CDR1 is SGHDT, CDR2 YYEEEE, per germline. This CDR3 is built from 16 residues. CDR3 coding DNA: TGTGCCAGCATCATTGCCCGCCCGGGGGTAAGCTACGAGCAGTACTTC. It is translated as CASIIARPGVSYEQYF.

This clone was detected a few times. The V gene is TRBV29-1, the J gene TRBJ2-5; possibly TRBD1 or TRBD2 for D (5 bases each). The CDR3 has 13 residues. Germline V gene lookup returns CDR1 SQVTM and CDR2 ANQGSEA. Trimming took off 3 bases at V and 5 bases at J, with 13 bases between the two ends. CDR3 protein: CSVDRAGTETQYF. The DNA of the CDR3 is TGCAGCGTTGATCGGGCCGGGACCGAGACCCAGTACTTC.

The chain combines TRBV27 with TRBJ1-2; 7 nucleotides agree with TRBD1. The CDR3 is made up of 16 amino acids. V lost 6 bases and J lost 7; bases outside the gene matches: 17. CDR1 MNHEY and CDR2 SMNVEV come from the germline V gene (reference sequence). The CDR3 protein is CASRLKWDSEGGGYTF. The CDR3 region has the DNA TGTGCCAGCAGGCTAAAGTGGGACAGTGAAGGGGGTGGCTACACCTTC.

There are a few counts of this clone. V and J are TRBV6-5 and TRBJ2-1, with unresolved D. CDR3 size: 11 residues. Germline CDR1 MNHEY, CDR2 SVGAGI. V was trimmed by 8 bases and J by 3 bases, leaving 5 bases between them. The CDR3 loop is CASRRYNEQFF. CDR3 DNA: TGTGCCAGCCGCCGCTACAATGAGCAGTTCTTC.

The chain joins TRBV30 to TRBJ1-6; a possible D gene is TRBD1 (5 bases). Per germline, CDR1 GTSNPN and CDR2 SVGIG (reference sequence). The CDR3 has 16 amino acids. The V and J ends lost 3 bases and 4 bases respectively, with 16 bases between them. Written as DNA, the CDR3 is TGTGCCTGGAGCTCTCGGGGAAGGGGTTATAATTCACCCCTCCACTTT. Residues: CAWSSRGRGYNSPLHF.